This passage covers 7 T cell receptor beta chains from one sample sequenced in a study of long-term antiretroviral therapy in people with HIV. immunoSEQ v3.0 was run at survey level. TCRdb's table, derived via immunoSEQ multiplex PCR, lists solely in-frame clones and lacks some. The sample has under 20,000 clones; 80% are singletons. The sample was unsorted PBMCs, taken 0.2 years after starting antiretroviral therapy. Receptors originate from a woman in her thirties or forties with HIV.

The chain couples TRBV18 to TRBJ1-1, with 8 bases fitting TRBD1. The germline gives CDR1 KGHSH, CDR2 LQKENI. The V segment lost 3 bases and the J segment 3 bases; nucleotides outside the gene matches: 6. The length of the CDR3 is 15 residues. As DNA, the CDR3 is TGTGCCAGCTCACCGTCCGGGACAGGCGACACTGAAGCTTTCTTT. Protein sequence: CASSPSGTGDTEAFF.

This rearrangement joins TRBV9 to TRBJ2-4; no reliable D call. In germline, CDR1 is SGDLS, CDR2 YYNGEE. V was shortened by 0 bases and J by 0 bases, with 16 bases between the two germline ends. CDR3 size: 18 residues. The CDR3 sequence: CASSVGVGSWEAKNIQYF. The DNA for the CDR3 is TGTGCCAGCAGCGTAGGAGTAGGGTCGTGGGAAGCCAAAAACATTCAGTACTTC.

CDR3 nucleotides: TGCACCAGCAGCCAAGTGCAGGGAGGAAATCAGCCCCAGCATTTT. The encoded protein is CTSSQVQGGNQPQHF. This chain links TRBV1 with TRBJ1-5. TRBV1 is classified as a pseudogene. The CDR3 contains 15 residues.

The CDR3 nucleotides read TGTGCCAGCAGTGAAATTGACAGGGCCTACGAGCAGTACTTC. Translation gives CASSEIDRAYEQYF. This chain links TRBV2 with TRBJ2-7; 7 bases fit TRBD1. Germline V lookup: CDR1 SNHLY, CDR2 FYNNEI. The CDR3 has 14 amino acids. With V trimmed by 2 bases and J by 2 bases, 3 bases remained unmatched.

The chain is built from TRBV2 and TRBJ1-2, with 9 bases matching TRBD1. The CDR3 runs to 14 residues. With 6 bases clipped from V and 0 bases from J, the junction kept 2 bases outside the gene matches. Per germline, CDR1 SNHLY and CDR2 FYNNEI. The CDR3 DNA reads as TGTGCCAGCAGGGACAGGGGACCTAACTATGGCTACACCTTC. Amino acids: CASRDRGPNYGYTF.

J is TRBJ1-6 and V is TRBV27; D may be TRBD1 (5 bases). The V gene's germline CDR1 is MNHEY and CDR2 SMNVEV (reference sequence). Deletions cut 2 bases from V and 8 bases from J, with 10 bases between. This CDR3 is built from 14 residues. This CDR3 reads CASSLGGSDSPLHF. The CDR3 DNA is TGTGCCAGCAGTTTAGGGGGGTCAGATTCACCCCTCCACTTT.

This clone was counted a few times. This chain uses TRBV4-3 with TRBJ1-6; 10 positions agree with TRBD1. Trimming removed 1 base from V and 9 bases from J; junction bases left unmatched: 6. The CDR3 is 16 amino acids. Germline V CDR1 and CDR2: LGHNA, YSLEER. The DNA for the CDR3 is TGCGCCAGCAGCCAAGTGCGTGGGACAGGGGCTTCACCCCTCCACTTT. Amino acid sequence: CASSQVRGTGASPLHF.